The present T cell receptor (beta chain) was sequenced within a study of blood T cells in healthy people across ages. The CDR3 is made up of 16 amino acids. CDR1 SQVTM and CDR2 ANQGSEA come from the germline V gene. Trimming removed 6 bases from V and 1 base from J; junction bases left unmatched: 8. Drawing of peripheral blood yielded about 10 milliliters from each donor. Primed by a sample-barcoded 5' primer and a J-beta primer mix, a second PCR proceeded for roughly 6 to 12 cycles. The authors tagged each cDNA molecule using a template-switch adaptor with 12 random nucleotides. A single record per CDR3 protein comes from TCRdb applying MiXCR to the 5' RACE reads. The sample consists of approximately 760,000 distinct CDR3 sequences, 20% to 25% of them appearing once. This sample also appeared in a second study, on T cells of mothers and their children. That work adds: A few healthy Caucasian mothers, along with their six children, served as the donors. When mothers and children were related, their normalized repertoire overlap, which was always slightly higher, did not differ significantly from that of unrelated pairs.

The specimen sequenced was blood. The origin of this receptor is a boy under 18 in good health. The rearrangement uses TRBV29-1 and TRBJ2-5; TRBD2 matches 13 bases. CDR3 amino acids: CSVGGGLAGFQETQYF. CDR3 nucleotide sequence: TGCAGCGTCGGGGGGGGACTAGCGGGGTTCCAAGAGACCCAGTACTTC.